This TCR beta chain was identified in a study of blood T cell repertoires in COVID-19. Study-wide context: Acute and convalescent COVID-19 specimens originated in the United States, Italy and Spain. T cells, B-cell-depleted T cells, or PBMCs supplied cDNA or gDNA.

This clone has just one count. Per germline, CDR1 MGHRA and CDR2 YSYEKL. Trimming left V 6 bases short and J 0 bases short, with 17 bases between. This CDR3 region has 16 residues. Under the authors' procedure: From reference gene primer amplification, estimates of nucleated cell counts were derived. Clones were sequenced by immunoSEQ multiplex PCR, and TCRdb holds only the in-frame ones, with some missing. Clonal size and the V and J genes are those of that table, whereas D and trimming came from the DNA. The sample lists around 220,000 clones, around 80% occurring once. This chain uses TRBV4-1 with TRBJ1-2; TRBD1 is a possible D gene (5 bases). Sequencing was done on a sample of peripheral blood. This TCR was sampled from a woman in her thirties or forties with active or convalescent COVID-19. The CDR3 protein is CASSPTPATANYGYTF. CDR3 DNA sequence: TGCGCCAGCAGTCCGACTCCGGCGACAGCTAACTATGGCTACACCTTC.